This T cell receptor beta chain was sequenced in a study of CD8 T cells in ankylosing spondylitis. Overall study results and limits: Ankylosing spondylitis blood appeared to carry a characteristic TCR beta motif of 7 or 8 highly homologous variants. Clones linked to the disease showed a CD8+ phenotype. They occurred at relatively low frequencies in peripheral blood.

A note on this clonotype: Its antigen remains unknown.

In making TCR beta libraries, quantitative 5'-RACE with molecular barcodes was used. TCRdb re-called the 5' RACE reads with MiXCR, one entry per CDR3 protein. Of a few hundred thousand distinct CDR3 sequences listed, 15% to 20% are singletons. This CDR3 region has 14 residues. Trimming removed 5 bases from V and 4 bases from J; junction bases left unmatched: 9. The germline V gene encodes CDR1 DFQATT and CDR2 SNEGSKA (reference sequence). The receptor comes from a male donor with ankylosing spondylitis or in good health (not recorded which). The chain links TRBV20-1 to TRBJ2-7; 9 bases match TRBD1. The sample was blood, either unsorted or a sorted T cell fraction (not recorded which). CDR3 nucleotides: TGCAGTGCTCTGTGGGGGACAGGGCCTTACGAGCAGTACTTC. Its protein product is CSALWGTGPYEQYF.